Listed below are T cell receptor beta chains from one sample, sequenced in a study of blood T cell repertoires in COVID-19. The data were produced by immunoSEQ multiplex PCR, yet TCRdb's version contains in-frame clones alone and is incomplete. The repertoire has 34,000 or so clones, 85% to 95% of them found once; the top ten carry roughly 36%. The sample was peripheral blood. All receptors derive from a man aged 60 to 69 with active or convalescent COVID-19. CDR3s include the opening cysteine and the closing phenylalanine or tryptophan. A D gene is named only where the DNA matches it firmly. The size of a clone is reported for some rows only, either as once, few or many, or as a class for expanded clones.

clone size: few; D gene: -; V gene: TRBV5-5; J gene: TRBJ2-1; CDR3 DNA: TGTGCCAGCTCTGGGGGAGGCAATGAGCAGTTCTTC; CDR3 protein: CASSGGGNEQFF
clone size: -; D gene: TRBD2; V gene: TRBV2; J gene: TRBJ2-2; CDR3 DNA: TGTGCCAGCAGCGCACCTCCGGGACTAGCGGGGGGTAGAATCACCGGGGAGCTGTTTTTT; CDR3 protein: CASSAPPGLAGGRITGELFF
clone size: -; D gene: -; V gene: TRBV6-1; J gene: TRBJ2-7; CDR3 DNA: TGTGCCAGCAGTGAAGACAGACCAACAATACGGAAGCAGTACTTC; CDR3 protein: CASSEDRPTIRKQYF
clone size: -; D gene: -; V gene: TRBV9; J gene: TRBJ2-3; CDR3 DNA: TGTGCCAGCAGTTGGGACACCTCCACAGATACGCAGTATTTT; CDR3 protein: CASSWDTSTDTQYF
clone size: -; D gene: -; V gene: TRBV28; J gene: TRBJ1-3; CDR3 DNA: TGTGCCAGCAGTTTGGTCTCGGGGATCAACACCATATATTTT; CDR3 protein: CASSLVSGINTIYF
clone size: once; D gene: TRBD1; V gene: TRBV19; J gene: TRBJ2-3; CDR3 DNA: TGTGCCAGTAGTCCCGGGACAGGGGTACCAGATACGCAGTATTTT; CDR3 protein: CASSPGTGVPDTQYF
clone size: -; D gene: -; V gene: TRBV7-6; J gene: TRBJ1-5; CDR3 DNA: TGTGCCAGCAGCTTAGGTGCAGGATTCAATCAGCCCCAGCATTTT; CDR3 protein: CASSLGAGFNQPQHF
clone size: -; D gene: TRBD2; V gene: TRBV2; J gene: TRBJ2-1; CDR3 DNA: TGTGCCAGCAGTATTCTAGCGGGAGGGCCCAATGAGCAGTTCTTC; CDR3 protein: CASSILAGGPNEQFF
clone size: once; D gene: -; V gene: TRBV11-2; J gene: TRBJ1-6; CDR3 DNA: TGTGCCAGCAGCTTAATCAGGGGCGGCTCCTATAATTCACCCCTCCACTTT; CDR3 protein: CASSLIRGGSYNSPLHF
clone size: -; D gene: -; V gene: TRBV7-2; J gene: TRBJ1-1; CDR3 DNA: TGTGCCAGCAGCTTAGAGCCTATCGTTCGGTTCTCTGAAGCTTTCTTT; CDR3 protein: CASSLEPIVRFSEAFF
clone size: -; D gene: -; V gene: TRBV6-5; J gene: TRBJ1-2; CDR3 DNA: TGTGCCAGCAACGCCCGAGGGGGATCTAACTATGGCTACACCTTC; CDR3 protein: CASNARGGSNYGYTF
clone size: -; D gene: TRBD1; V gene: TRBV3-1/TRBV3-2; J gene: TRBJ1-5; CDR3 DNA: TGTGCCAGCAGCCAAGCGGGGACAGAGAGGAATCAGCCCCAGCATTTT; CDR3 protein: CASSQAGTERNQPQHF
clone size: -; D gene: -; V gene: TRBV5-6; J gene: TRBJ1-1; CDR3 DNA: TGTGCCAGCAGCTTGAGGGGGTACGACACTGAAGCTTTCTTT; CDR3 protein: CASSLRGYDTEAFF
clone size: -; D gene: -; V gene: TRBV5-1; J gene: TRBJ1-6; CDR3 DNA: TGCGCCAGCAGCTTACAGGGATTTAATTCACCCCTCCACTTT; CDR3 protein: CASSLQGFNSPLHF
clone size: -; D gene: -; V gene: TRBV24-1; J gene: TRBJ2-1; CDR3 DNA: TGTGCCACCAGTGATTTGCTTTTCCCCGAGCAGTTCTTC; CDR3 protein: CATSDLLFPEQFF
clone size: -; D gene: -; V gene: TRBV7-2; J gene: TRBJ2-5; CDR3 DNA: TGTGCCAGCAGCTTAGAGCCGAGGGAGACCCAGTACTTC; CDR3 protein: CASSLEPRETQYF
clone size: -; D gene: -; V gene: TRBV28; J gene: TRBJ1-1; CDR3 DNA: TGTGCCAGCAGTCTACTAGGGACTTTCGCTTTCTTT; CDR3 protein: CASSLLGTFAFF
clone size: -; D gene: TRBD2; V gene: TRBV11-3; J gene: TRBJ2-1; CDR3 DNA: TGTGCCAGCAGCGCCAGCGGGAGTGGGGGCAATGAGCAGTTCTTC; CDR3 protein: CASSASGSGGNEQFF
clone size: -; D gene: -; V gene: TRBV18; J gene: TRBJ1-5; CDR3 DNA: TGTGCCAGCTCAGCCCACTCGGATCAGCCCCAGCATTTT; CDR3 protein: CASSAHSDQPQHF
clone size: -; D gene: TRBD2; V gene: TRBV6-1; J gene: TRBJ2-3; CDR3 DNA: TGTGCCAGCAGTGAAGAGGGACTAGACCTTACCACAGATACGCAGTATTTT; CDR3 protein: CASSEEGLDLTTDTQYF
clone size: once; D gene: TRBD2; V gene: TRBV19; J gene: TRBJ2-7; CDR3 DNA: TGTGCCAGTAGTATAGTGACTAGCGGGCCCTACGAGCAGTACTTC; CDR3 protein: CASSIVTSGPYEQYF
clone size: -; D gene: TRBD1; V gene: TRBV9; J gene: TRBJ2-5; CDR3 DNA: TGTGCCAGCAGCATAACAGGGGGGCAAGAGACCCAGTACTTC; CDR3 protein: CASSITGGQETQYF
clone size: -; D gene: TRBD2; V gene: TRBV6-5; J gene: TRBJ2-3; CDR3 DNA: TGTGCCACCAGGACTAGCGGGGACACAGATACGCAGTATTTT; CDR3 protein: CATRTSGDTDTQYF
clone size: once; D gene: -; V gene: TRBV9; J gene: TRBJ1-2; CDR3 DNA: TGTGCCAGCAGCGTAGGAGGGAGGGTCGGCTACACCTTC; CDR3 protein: CASSVGGRVGYTF
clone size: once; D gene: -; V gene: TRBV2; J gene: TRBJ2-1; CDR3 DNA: TGTGCCAGCAGTGAACAGGACAGATACTCATCCTACAATGAGCAGTTCTTC; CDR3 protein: CASSEQDRYSSYNEQFF
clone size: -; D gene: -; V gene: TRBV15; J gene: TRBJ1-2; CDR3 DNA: TGTGCCACCAGCAGAGGGCAGAACTATGGCTACACCTTC; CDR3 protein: CATSRGQNYGYTF
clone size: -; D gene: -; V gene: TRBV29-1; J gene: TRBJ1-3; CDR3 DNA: TGCAGCGTGATGACAGGCCTCCCGTCTGGAAACACCATATATTTT; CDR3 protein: CSVMTGLPSGNTIYF
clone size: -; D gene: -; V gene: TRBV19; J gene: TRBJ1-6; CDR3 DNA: TGTGCCACTAAAGGCGCTCAGGGCTATAATTCACCCCTCCACTTT; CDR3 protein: CATKGAQGYNSPLHF
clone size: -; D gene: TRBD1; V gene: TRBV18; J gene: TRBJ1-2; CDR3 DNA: TGTGCCAGCTCGCCGGACAGGGTTAACTATGGCTACACCTTC; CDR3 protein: CASSPDRVNYGYTF
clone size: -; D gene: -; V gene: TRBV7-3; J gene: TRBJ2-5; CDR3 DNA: TGTGCCAGCAGCCCCCCGGGGGTGGAGACCCAGTACTTC; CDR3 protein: CASSPPGVETQYF
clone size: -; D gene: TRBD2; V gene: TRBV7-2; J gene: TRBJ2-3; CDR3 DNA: TGTGCCAGCACCTCCCCAGTAGCGGGGGGAAGCACAGATACGCAGTATTTT; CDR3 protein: CASTSPVAGGSTDTQYF
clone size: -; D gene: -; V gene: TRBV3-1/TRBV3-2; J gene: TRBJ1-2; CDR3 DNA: TGTGCCAGCACCCAGAGGGGGTCCGCTAACTATGGCTACACCTTC; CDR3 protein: CASTQRGSANYGYTF
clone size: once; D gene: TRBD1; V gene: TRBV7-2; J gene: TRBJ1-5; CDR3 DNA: TGTGCCAGCAGCTTCTTGGGACAGGGCAATCAGCCCCAGCATTTT; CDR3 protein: CASSFLGQGNQPQHF
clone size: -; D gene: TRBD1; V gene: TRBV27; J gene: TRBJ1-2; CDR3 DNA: TGTGCCAGCAGTTTGTCCGACAGGGGGCGGTCTGGCTACACCTTC; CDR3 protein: CASSLSDRGRSGYTF
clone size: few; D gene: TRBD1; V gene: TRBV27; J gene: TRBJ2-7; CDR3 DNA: TGTGCCAGCAGCTACAGGGGTCCCTACGAGCAGTACTTC; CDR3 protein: CASSYRGPYEQYF
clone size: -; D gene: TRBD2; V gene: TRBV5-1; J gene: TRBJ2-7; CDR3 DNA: TGCGCCAGCAGCCTGAGGGGAGCGGGGGTCTCCTACGAGCAGTACTTC; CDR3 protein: CASSLRGAGVSYEQYF
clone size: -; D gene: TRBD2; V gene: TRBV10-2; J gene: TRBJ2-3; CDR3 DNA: TGCGCCAGCAGTGAGGAGCGCGGGAGCCGGAGCGATACGCAGTATTTT; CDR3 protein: CASSEERGSRSDTQYF
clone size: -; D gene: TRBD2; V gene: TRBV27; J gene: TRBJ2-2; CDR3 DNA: TGTGCCAGCAGTCTCCCGGGCGGGAGGGCCGGCGGCGGGGAGCTGTTTTTT; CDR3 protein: CASSLPGGRAGGGELFF
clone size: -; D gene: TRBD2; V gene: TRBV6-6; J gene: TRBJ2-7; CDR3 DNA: TGTGCCAGCAGTACACTAGCGGGGTCTGTCTACGAGCAGTACTTC; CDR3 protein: CASSTLAGSVYEQYF
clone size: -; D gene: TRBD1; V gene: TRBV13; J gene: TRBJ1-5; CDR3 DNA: TGTGCCAGCAGTATAGGACAGGGGCGAAGCAATCAGCCCCAGCATTTT; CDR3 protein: CASSIGQGRSNQPQHF
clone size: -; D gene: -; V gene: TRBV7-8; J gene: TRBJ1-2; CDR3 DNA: TGTGCCAGCAGCTCAACTGGGGGCCAACTAGGGGGCTACACCTTC; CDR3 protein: CASSSTGGQLGGYTF
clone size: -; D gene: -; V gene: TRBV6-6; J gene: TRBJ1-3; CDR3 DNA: TGTGCCAGCAGTTACTTGGAGGTGGCAGGAGGGGCCATATATTTT; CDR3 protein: CASSYLEVAGGAIYF
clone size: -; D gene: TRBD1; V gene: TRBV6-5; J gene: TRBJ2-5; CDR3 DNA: TGTGCCAGCAGGACTAACAGGGGACGCGAGACCCAGTACTTC; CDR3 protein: CASRTNRGRETQYF
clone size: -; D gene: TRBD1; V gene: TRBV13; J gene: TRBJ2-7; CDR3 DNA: TGTGCCAGCAGCTCCCCGGGACAGGGTTTGCACGAGCAGTACTTC; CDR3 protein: CASSSPGQGLHEQYF
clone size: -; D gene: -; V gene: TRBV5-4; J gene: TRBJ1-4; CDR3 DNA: TGTGCCAGCAGCTCACAGGGAAAAGGGAAACTGTTTTTT; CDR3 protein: CASSSQGKGKLFF
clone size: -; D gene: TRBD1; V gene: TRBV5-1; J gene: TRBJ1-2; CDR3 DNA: TGCGCCAGCAGTTCGGACAGGGGGCTTGGCTACACCTTC; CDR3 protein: CASSSDRGLGYTF
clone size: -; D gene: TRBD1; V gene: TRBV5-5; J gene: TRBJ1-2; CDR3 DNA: TGTGCCAGCAGCCTTACGACAGGGGTCTATGGCTACACCTTC; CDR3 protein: CASSLTTGVYGYTF
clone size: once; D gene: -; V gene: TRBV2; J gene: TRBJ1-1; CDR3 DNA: TGTGCCACCGGGTCGAGGAAGGTGAACACTGAAGCTTTCTTT; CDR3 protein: CATGSRKVNTEAFF
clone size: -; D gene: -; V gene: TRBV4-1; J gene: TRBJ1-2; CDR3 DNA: TGCGCCAGCAGCCAGGGTAGACAGGAATACTATGGCTACACCTTC; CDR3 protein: CASSQGRQEYYGYTF
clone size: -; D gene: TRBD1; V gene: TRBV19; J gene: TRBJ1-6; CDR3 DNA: TGTGCCAGTAGTCTCCGAGAGGGAAGGGGGCTACCCCTCCACTTT; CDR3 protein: CASSLREGRGLPLHF